The next 22 T cell receptor beta chains were all read from a single sample in a study of CD8+ T cells in alopecia areata. Extraction of RNA preceded its reverse transcription into cDNA, which served as the sequencing template. Using immunoSEQ multiplex PCR, the repertoire was profiled, and TCRdb retains in-frame clones only, with some absent. Among 110,000 to 150,000 clones, about 47% were seen once, and the ten largest hold 0.95% to 1%. The material was CD4+ T cells sorted from blood, obtained at week 0. The receptors derive from a human donor with alopecia areata.

This clone was counted only a few times. V is TRBV4-2 and J is TRBJ2-7; 11 positions match TRBD2. Unmatched junction bases numbered 4, after V lost 1 base and J lost 2 bases. This CDR3 is built from 16 residues. Germline CDR1 reads LGHNA; CDR2 reads YNFKEQ. The CDR3 loop reads CASSQVSGREAYEQYF. As DNA, the CDR3 is TGTGCCAGCAGCCAAGTTAGCGGGAGGGAAGCCTACGAGCAGTACTTC.

The chain joins TRBV19 to TRBJ2-1; 13 bases align to TRBD2. In germline, CDR1 is LNHDA, CDR2 SQIVND (reference sequence). The CDR3 contains 16 residues. Losses at the gene ends were 7 bases for V and 9 bases for J; bases not matched to a gene: 12. The CDR3 DNA reads as TGTGCCAGTAACCGCCGCGGACTAGCGGGAGAATTTGAGCAGTTCTTC. It translates to CASNRRGLAGEFEQFF. The full variable domain, in which reference TRBV19 and TRBJ2-1 provide the parts outside the CDR3, is DGGITQSPKYLFRKEGQNVTLSCEQNLNHDAMYWYRQDPGQGLRLIYYSQIVNDFQKGDIAEGYSVSREKKESFPLTVTSAQKNPTAFYLCASNRRGLAGEFEQFFGPGTRLTVL.

The V call is TRBV23-1, the J call TRBJ2-7, with a tentative D call TRBD1 (5 bases). TRBV23-1 is noted as an ORF with a role that remains uncertain. Trimming removed 0 bases from V and 6 bases from J, with 15 bases in between. The CDR3 totals 15 residues. CDR3 amino acids: CASSQSPAGQCEQYF. The CDR3 DNA reads as TGCGCCAGCAGTCAATCCCCCGCAGGGCAGTGCGAGCAGTACTTC.

This clone came up a few times. This chain uses TRBV10-2 with TRBJ2-3; the D is unclear. Trimming removed 7 bases at V and 4 bases at J, with 6 bases between. The CDR3 consists of 11 residues. Germline V lookup: CDR1 WSHSY, CDR2 SAAADI. The CDR3 sequence: CASTQSDTQYF. For the CDR3, the DNA is TGCGCCAGCACCCAGTCAGATACGCAGTATTTT.

This clone occurred a few times. This rearrangement joins TRBV6-5 to TRBJ2-1, with 8 bases that match TRBD2. This CDR3 is 12 amino acids long. Germline-derived CDR1 and CDR2 are MNHEY and SVGAGI. Germline trimming cut 4 bases from V and 15 bases from J; bases unmatched to any gene: 8. The CDR3 loop reads CASSSDGRAVFF. Written as DNA, the CDR3 is TGTGCCAGCAGTTCGGACGGGAGGGCCGTGTTCTTC.

The chain links TRBV25-1 to TRBJ1-2; no clear D gene. The CDR3 has 15 residues. From germline, CDR1 is MGHDK and CDR2 SYGVNS. Deletions cut 4 bases from V and 0 bases from J, with 12 bases between. The CDR3 protein is CASSGSPGSNYGYTF. The CDR3 nucleotides read TGTGCCAGCAGTGGAAGCCCGGGATCTAACTATGGCTACACCTTC.

This clone was seen more than once but under ten times. The chain's CDR3 is CASSQDLRETQYF. CDR3 coding DNA: TGTGCCAGCAGCCAAGACTTGAGGGAGACCCAGTACTTC. This rearrangement joins TRBV4-2 to TRBJ2-5; D uncertain. The germline gives CDR1 LGHNA, CDR2 YNFKEQ. This CDR3 has 13 residues. With 0 bases removed from V and 5 bases from J, the gap between germline ends came to 7 bases.

This sequence joins TRBV9 and TRBJ2-7; no reliable D call. Looked up from germline, CDR1 is SGDLS and CDR2 is YYNGEE. CDR3 length equals 15 residues. The V gene lost 0 bases and the J gene lost 2 bases, with 12 bases spanning the gap. In DNA form, the CDR3 reads TGTGCCAGCAGCGTAGATGAGACACCAACCTACGAGCAGTACTTC. Translating gives CASSVDETPTYEQYF.

This clone was counted only a few times. The V and J genes are TRBV29-1 and TRBJ2-2; D remains ambiguous. The length of the CDR3 is 13 residues. Between the trimmed V and J ends, which lost 1 base and 5 bases, there was a span of 8 bases. Germline V lookup: CDR1 SQVTM, CDR2 ANQGSEA. The CDR3 protein is CSVEVRRTGELFF. As DNA, the CDR3 is TGCAGCGTTGAAGTCCGCCGAACCGGGGAGCTGTTTTTT.

The J gene is TRBJ2-6, the V gene TRBV11-2, with D unclear. Germline V gene lookup returns CDR1 SGHAT and CDR2 FQNNGV. Trimming cost V 5 bases and J 0 bases, with 5 bases left between them. CDR3 length equals 14 residues. CDR3 loop: CASSLSSGANVLTF. CDR3 coding DNA: TGTGCCAGCAGCCTCTCCTCTGGGGCCAACGTCCTGACTTTC.

V is TRBV27 and J is TRBJ2-1; no reliable D call. The V and J ends lost 4 bases and 13 bases respectively, with 20 bases between them. CDR1 is MNHEY and CDR2 is SMNVEV in the germline V gene (reference sequence). This CDR3 is built from 14 residues. CDR3 sequence reads: CASSSLVRVETQFF. Written as DNA, the CDR3 is TGTGCCAGCAGTTCCCTCGTTAGGGTGGAGACCCAGTTCTTC.

The chain has TRBV6-6 and TRBJ1-2, with D tentatively TRBD1 (6 bases). Trimming left V 6 bases short and J 10 bases short, with 18 bases between. This CDR3 spans 13 amino acids. Germline CDR1 is MNHNY and CDR2 is SVGAGI (reference sequence). CDR3 in amino acids: CASRSPGHPDYTF. For the CDR3, the DNA is TGTGCCAGCAGGTCCCCGGGACATCCAGACTACACCTTC.

V and J are TRBV5-1 and TRBJ1-5; 8 nucleotides match TRBD1. With 1 base clipped from V and 7 bases from J, the junction kept 4 bases outside the gene matches. This CDR3 region has 14 residues. Germline lookup yields CDR1 SGHRS and CDR2 YFSETQ. As DNA, the CDR3 is TGCGCCAGCAGCTTGATGACAGGGGACCAGCCCCAGCATTTT. Its translation is CASSLMTGDQPQHF. The full variable domain, rest sourced from reference TRBV5-1 and TRBJ1-5, is KAGVTQTPRYLIKTRGQQVTLSCSPISGHRSVSWYQQTPGQGLQFLFEYFSETQRNKGNFPGRFSGRQFSNSRSEMNVSTLELGDSALYLCASSLMTGDQPQHFGDGTRLSIL.

This chain connects TRBV7-9 to TRBJ1-1, with D unresolved. The V gene's germline CDR1 is SEHNR and CDR2 FQNEAQ (reference sequence). The V end was cut by 5 bases, the J end by 4 bases, with 11 bases between. The CDR3 has 13 amino acids. CDR3 residues: CASSRAGGTEAFF. CDR3 nucleotides: TGTGCCAGCAGCCGAGCGGGAGGCACTGAAGCTTTCTTT.

This chain links TRBV29-1 with TRBJ2-1; D perhaps matches TRBD1 (7 bases). The CDR3 is 20 amino acids. The V gene's germline CDR1 is SQVTM and CDR2 ANQGSEA. V dropped 3 bases and J dropped 0 bases, with 27 bases sitting between them. This CDR3 is CSVERGVDVRRDSSYNEQFF. In DNA form, the CDR3 reads TGCAGCGTTGAGAGGGGTGTGGATGTTCGGCGGGACAGCTCCTACAATGAGCAGTTCTTC.

This clone has a count of ten or more. The genes are TRBV7-7 and TRBJ2-3, with 7 nucleotides matching TRBD2. Trimming cost V 4 bases and J 0 bases; bases outside gene matches: 4. The germline V gene encodes CDR1 SSHAT and CDR2 FNYEAQ (reference sequence). The CDR3 extends over 15 amino acids. The CDR3 loop reads CASSSSGTSTDTQYF. The CDR3 coding sequence is TGTGCCAGCAGCTCAAGCGGGACTAGCACAGATACGCAGTATTTT.

V is TRBV15 and J is TRBJ1-2, with D unclear. CDR3 size: 15 residues. Trimming took off 3 bases at V and 7 bases at J, with 18 bases between the two ends. Germline V gene data show CDR1 as LNHNV and CDR2 as YYDKDF (reference sequence). The CDR3 DNA reads as TGTGCCACCAGCAGCCCCCGGGGTACCGCCGGTGGCTACACCTTC. Translation gives CATSSPRGTAGGYTF.

The chain employs TRBV10-3 and TRBJ2-5; TRBD1 agrees at 9 bases. This CDR3 has 13 amino acids. Trimming removed 6 bases from V and 3 bases from J; junction bases left unmatched: 2. Germline CDR1 ENHRY, CDR2 SYGVKD. The CDR3 coding sequence is TGTGCCATCAGAACAGGGGGCGAAGAGACCCAGTACTTC. Protein: CAIRTGGEETQYF.

The chain couples TRBV5-1 to TRBJ1-1; 10 bases line up with TRBD1. CDR1 SGHRS and CDR2 YFSETQ come from the germline V gene. The junction had 12 bases not matched to a gene; V was cut back by 4 bases and J by 6 bases. The CDR3 runs 16 residues. The CDR3 DNA reads as TGCGCCAGCAGCCCTGGACAGGGGGGATTCGTACCTGAAGCTTTCTTT. Its protein is CASSPGQGGFVPEAFF.

This sequence joins TRBV2 and TRBJ2-7; D call uncertain. In germline, CDR1 is SNHLY, CDR2 FYNNEI. The CDR3 sequence is 12 residues long. V lost 1 base to trimming and J lost 2 bases, with 3 bases between them. CDR3: CASSEVAYEQYF. As DNA, the CDR3 is TGTGCCAGCAGTGAAGTCGCCTACGAGCAGTACTTC.

Worth noting for this clone: The identical CDR3 is also encoded by other nucleotide sequences in the sample. The CDR3 nucleotides are TGTGCCAGCAGCCGGACAGGGGGGACTGAAGCTTTCTTT. Protein product: CASSRTGGTEAFF. This chain connects TRBV7-9 to TRBJ1-1; 10 nucleotides line up with TRBD1. Germline assignment: CDR1 SEHNR and CDR2 FQNEAQ (reference sequence). This CDR3 has 13 residues. Losses at the gene ends were 5 bases for V and 5 bases for J; bases not matched to a gene: 2. Complete variable domain (other parts from reference TRBV7-9 and TRBJ1-1): DTGVSQNPRHKITKRGQNVTFRCDPISEHNRLYWYRQTLGQGPEFLTYFQNEAQLEKSRLLSDRFSAERPKGSFSTLEIQRTEQGDSAMYLCASSRTGGTEAFFGQGTRLTVV.

The chain couples TRBV27 to TRBJ1-4, with D maybe TRBD1 (6 bases). Germline V gene lookup returns CDR1 MNHEY and CDR2 SMNVEV (reference sequence). The CDR3 sequence is 14 residues long. The V gene lost 8 bases and the J gene lost 8 bases, with 18 bases spanning the gap. CDR3 DNA sequence: TGTGCCAGCGGCCCCGGGGGGCGCAGAGAAAAACTGTTTTTT. This gives the protein CASGPGGRREKLFF.